This entry features one T cell receptor beta chain sequence. The entry originates in a study of T cell changes during pregnancy in multiple sclerosis. The length of the CDR3 is 16 residues. Germline V gene lookup returns CDR1 MNHNY and CDR2 SVGAGI (reference sequence). V was clipped by 1 base and J by 7 bases; unmatched bases: 6. The data were produced by immunoSEQ multiplex PCR, yet TCRdb's version contains in-frame clones alone and is incomplete. This table has 50,000 to 60,000 clones, less than 90% appearing once. This chain links TRBV6-6 with TRBJ1-4; TRBD1 aligns across 10 bases. This TCR came from a female donor with multiple sclerosis, enrolled in a pregnancy study. This material consisted of CD4+ T cells from peripheral blood mononuclear cells, taken in the third trimester of pregnancy. The CDR3 region has the DNA TGTGCCAGCAGTTACTTCTCCGGGACAGGGGTTGAAAAACTGTTTTTT. This encodes CASSYFSGTGVEKLFF.